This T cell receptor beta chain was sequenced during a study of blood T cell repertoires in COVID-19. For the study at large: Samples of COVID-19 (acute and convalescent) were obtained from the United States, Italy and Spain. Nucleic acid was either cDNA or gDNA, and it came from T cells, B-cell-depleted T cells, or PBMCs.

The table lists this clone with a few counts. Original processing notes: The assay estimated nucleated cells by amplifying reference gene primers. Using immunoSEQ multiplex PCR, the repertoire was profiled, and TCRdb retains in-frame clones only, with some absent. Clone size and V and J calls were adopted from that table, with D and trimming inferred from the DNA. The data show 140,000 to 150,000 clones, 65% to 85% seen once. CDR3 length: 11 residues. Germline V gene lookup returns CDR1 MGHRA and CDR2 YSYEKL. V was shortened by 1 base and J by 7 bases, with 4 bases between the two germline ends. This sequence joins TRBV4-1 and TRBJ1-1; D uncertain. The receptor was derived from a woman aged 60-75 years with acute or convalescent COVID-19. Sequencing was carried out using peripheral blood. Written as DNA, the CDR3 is TGCGCCAGCAGCCAAGGGAGTGAAGCTTTCTTT. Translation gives CASSQGSEAFF.